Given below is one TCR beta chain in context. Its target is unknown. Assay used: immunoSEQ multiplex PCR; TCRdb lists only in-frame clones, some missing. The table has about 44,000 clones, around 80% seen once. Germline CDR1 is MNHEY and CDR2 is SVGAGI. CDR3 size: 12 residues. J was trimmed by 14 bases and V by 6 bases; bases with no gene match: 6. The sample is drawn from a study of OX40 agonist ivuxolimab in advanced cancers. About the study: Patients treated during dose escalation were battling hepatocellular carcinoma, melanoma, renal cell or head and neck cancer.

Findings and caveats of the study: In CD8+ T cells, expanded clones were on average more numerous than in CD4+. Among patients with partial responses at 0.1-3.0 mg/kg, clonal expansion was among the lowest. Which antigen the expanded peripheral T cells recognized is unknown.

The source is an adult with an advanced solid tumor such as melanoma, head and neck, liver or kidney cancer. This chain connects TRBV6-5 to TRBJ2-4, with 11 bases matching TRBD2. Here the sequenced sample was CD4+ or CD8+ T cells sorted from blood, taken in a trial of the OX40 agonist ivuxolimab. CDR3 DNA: TGTGCCAGCAGGGAGACTAGCGGGACAAAGTACTTC. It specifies CASRETSGTKYF.